This record looks at one T cell receptor beta chain sequence and its context. Germline CDR1 is SGHNT and CDR2 is YENEEA. The CDR3 extends over 15 amino acids. After removal of 5 bases from V and 3 bases from J, the junction contained 8 bases not matched to a gene. The data derive from a study of blood T cell repertoires in COVID-19. Measured with immunoSEQ multiplex PCR; TCRdb has only the in-frame clones, and not every one. Among around 150,000 clones listed, 65% to 85% were seen once. Specimen: PBMCs or T cells enriched from blood (not recorded which). The TCR originated in a man in his 70s who had been exposed to COVID-19. V gene TRBV11-3 combines with J gene TRBJ2-7; 9 bases agree with TRBD2. This CDR3 reads CASSTGGLANYEQYF. The CDR3 DNA is TGTGCCAGCAGCACGGGGGGACTAGCAAACTACGAGCAGTACTTC. The whole variable domain, filled in from reference TRBV11-3 and TRBJ2-7, reads EAGVVQSPRYKIIEKKQPVAFWCNPISGHNTLYWYLQNLGQGPELLIRYENEEAVDDSQLPKDRFSAERLKGVDSTLKIQPAELGDSAVYLCASSTGGLANYEQYFGPGTRLTVT.